These 32 T cell receptor beta chains were sequenced from one sample in a study of OX40 agonist ivuxolimab in advanced cancers. Generated by immunoSEQ multiplex PCR, the TCRdb table keeps only in-frame clones and is missing some. The repertoire consists of 50,000 to 65,000 clones, with 65% to 85% occurring once and the leading ten covering 0.95% to 1.1%. Sequencing used CD4+ or CD8+ T cells sorted from blood, obtained in a trial of the OX40 agonist ivuxolimab. The receptors here all came from an adult with an advanced solid tumor such as melanoma, head and neck, liver or kidney cancer.

The chain recombines TRBV2 with TRBJ2-6, with 7 nucleotides matching TRBD1. The CDR3 is 13 amino acids. J was trimmed by 9 bases and V by 6 bases; bases with no gene match: 5. Germline loops: CDR1 SNHLY, CDR2 FYNNEI. The CDR3 loop reads CASSEDRLNVLTF. The CDR3 DNA follows: TGTGCCAGCAGCGAGGACAGGCTCAACGTCCTGACTTTC. Using reference TRBV2 and TRBJ2-6 for the parts outside the CDR3, the full variable domain is EPEVTQTPSHQVTQMGQEVILRCVPISNHLYFYWYRQILGQKVEFLVSFYNNEISEKSEIFDDQFSVERPDGSNFTLKIRSTKLEDSAMYFCASSEDRLNVLTFGAGSRLTVL.

V usage is TRBV4-2 and J usage is TRBJ2-5, with no clear D. Germline V lookup: CDR1 LGHNA, CDR2 YNFKEQ. Trimming took 1 base from V and 5 from J, leaving 8 bases between them. There are 13 residues in the CDR3. The CDR3 protein is CASSQAVTETQYF. CDR3 coding DNA: TGTGCCAGCAGCCAAGCTGTCACGGAGACCCAGTACTTC.

The chain recombines TRBV7-2 with TRBJ1-1, with a possible D match to TRBD1 (6 bases). The V and J ends lost 3 bases and 0 bases respectively, with 11 bases between them. This CDR3 comprises 15 residues. CDR1 and CDR2 (germline): SGHTA, FQGNSA. The CDR3 DNA reads TGTGCCAGCAGCTTTCCACAGGGACTGAACACTGAAGCTTTCTTT. Translating it yields CASSFPQGLNTEAFF.

The chain recombines TRBV7-2 with TRBJ1-2; TRBD1 might be the D (6 bases). Per the germline V gene, CDR1 is SGHTA and CDR2 is FQGNSA. The CDR3 runs 15 residues. Trimming removed 1 base from V and 7 bases from J, with 16 bases in between. The CDR3 coding sequence is TGTGCCAGCAGCTTAGTACAGGGTGTTGCATTTGGCTACACCTTC. Protein product: CASSLVQGVAFGYTF.

The count of this clone is one. V gene TRBV19 combines with J gene TRBJ2-1; D ambiguous. There are 13 residues in the CDR3. Germline loops: CDR1 LNHDA, CDR2 SQIVND (reference sequence). The V gene lost 5 bases and the J gene lost 9 bases, with 14 bases spanning the gap. In DNA form, the CDR3 reads TGTGCCAGTAGTGACCGAGCCGGGCGTGAGCAGTTCTTC. Translated, it gives CASSDRAGREQFF.

The chain combines TRBV30 with TRBJ1-2; 12 nucleotides line up with TRBD1. The junction had 10 bases not matched to a gene; V was cut back by 3 bases and J by 8 bases. CDR3 length equals 15 residues. Germline CDR1 GTSNPN, CDR2 SVGIG (reference sequence). The CDR3: CAWRPPGQGARGYTF. The CDR3 coding sequence is TGTGCCTGGAGACCACCGGGACAGGGGGCCAGGGGCTACACCTTC.

This chain joins TRBV6-1 and TRBJ1-2; tentatively, D is TRBD1 (6 bases). The ends were cut back, 5 bases at V and 10 bases at J, with 17 bases in the middle. Looked up from germline, CDR1 is MNHNS and CDR2 is SASEGT. This CDR3 contains 13 residues. The DNA for the CDR3 is TGTGCCAGCAGTCAAGAACAGGGTATCGACTACACCTTC. It yields the protein CASSQEQGIDYTF.

The V gene is TRBV27, the J gene TRBJ1-6, with TRBD1 identical over 9 bases. The germline V gene encodes CDR1 MNHEY and CDR2 SMNVEV (reference sequence). J was trimmed by 10 bases and V by 2 bases; bases with no gene match: 6. The CDR3 runs 15 residues. The chain's CDR3 is CASSLRTGALSPLHF. CDR3 DNA: TGTGCCAGCAGTTTAAGGACAGGGGCTTTGTCACCCCTCCACTTT.

The chain employs TRBV30 and TRBJ1-1; 9 bases line up with TRBD1. CDR3 length: 15 amino acids. CDR1 and CDR2 (germline): GTSNPN, SVGIG (reference sequence). The trim removed 3 bases at V and 1 base at J, leaving 6 bases unmatched. In nucleotides, the CDR3 is TGTGCCTGGAGCAAACCGGGACAGGGGAACACTGAAGCTTTCTTT. This encodes CAWSKPGQGNTEAFF.

This rearrangement joins TRBV28 to TRBJ2-7; D might be TRBD1 or TRBD2, each matching 6 bases. CDR1 is MDHEN, CDR2 SYDVKM, per germline. This CDR3 spans 16 amino acids. Between the trimmed V and J ends, which lost 4 bases and 3 bases, there was a span of 19 bases. In DNA form, the CDR3 reads TGTGCCAGCAGTTCAGGAGGGTCAGGGGATCTCTACGAGCAGTACTTC. Translating gives CASSSGGSGDLYEQYF.

The chain joins TRBV5-5 to TRBJ2-3, with D possibly called TRBD1 or TRBD2 (5 bases each). Trimming stripped 4 bases from V and 6 bases from J, with 15 bases between. The CDR3 length is 14 residues. Germline V lookup: CDR1 SGHKS, CDR2 YYEKEE (reference sequence). The CDR3: CASSPPLGVDTQYF. CDR3 coding DNA: TGTGCCAGCAGCCCCCCGTTGGGGGTTGATACGCAGTATTTT.

CDR3 in amino acids: CASSIDGQSYSNQPQHF. CDR3 DNA sequence: TGTGCCAGTAGTATAGATGGACAGTCTTATAGCAATCAGCCCCAGCATTTT. The chain carries TRBV19 and TRBJ1-5; TRBD1 is a possible D gene (6 bases). CDR1 and CDR2 from the germline V gene are LNHDA and SQIVND (reference sequence). CDR3 size: 17 residues. The V and J ends lost 0 bases and 0 bases respectively, with 12 bases between them. Complete variable domain (other parts from reference TRBV19 and TRBJ1-5): DGGITQSPKYLFRKEGQNVTLSCEQNLNHDAMYWYRQDPGQGLRLIYYSQIVNDFQKGDIAEGYSVSREKKESFPLTVTSAQKNPTAFYLCASSIDGQSYSNQPQHFGDGTRLSIL.

This chain uses TRBV29-1 with TRBJ1-3; a weak D match, TRBD1 (6 bases). CDR1 SQVTM and CDR2 ANQGSEA come from the germline V gene. V was trimmed by 4 bases and J by 0 bases, leaving 10 bases between them. This CDR3 comprises 14 residues. CDR3 residues: CSVGGTLSGNTIYF. DNA of the CDR3: TGCAGCGTTGGTGGGACACTCTCTGGAAACACCATATATTTT. Full variable domain (remainder filled in from reference TRBV29-1 and TRBJ1-3): SAVISQKPSRDICQRGTSLTIQCQVDSQVTMMFWYRQQPGQSLTLIATANQGSEATYESGFVIDKFPISRPNLTFSTLTVSNMSPEDSSIYLCSVGGTLSGNTIYFGEGSWLTVV.

The chain couples TRBV2 to TRBJ1-1; D gene uncertain. V was shortened by 1 base and J by 7 bases, with 10 bases between the two germline ends. There are 13 residues in the CDR3. Germline CDR1 is SNHLY and CDR2 is FYNNEI. The DNA for the CDR3 is TGTGCCAGCAGTGAAGGTCGGCTATTTGAAGCTTTCTTT. Protein product: CASSEGRLFEAFF.

The chain employs TRBV4-1 and TRBJ2-2, with 9 bases matching TRBD2. The V gene end was trimmed by 4 bases and the J gene end by 4 bases; junction bases not matched to a gene: 4. Germline values: CDR1 MGHRA, CDR2 YSYEKL. This CDR3 comprises 15 residues. CDR3 DNA sequence: TGCGCCAGCAGCCTGGGACTAGCTTTCACCGGGGAGCTGTTTTTT. Translating gives CASSLGLAFTGELFF.

This clone was counted a single time. The rearrangement uses TRBV7-8 and TRBJ2-1, with D possibly being TRBD2 (6 bases). Germline V gene sequence: CDR1 SGHVS, CDR2 FQNEAQ. V was cut by 6 bases and J by 7 bases, with 13 bases left in between. This CDR3 contains 13 residues. DNA of the CDR3: TGTGCCAGCAGTCCGGGGGAGGTTAATGAGCAGTTCTTC. Encoded protein: CASSPGEVNEQFF.

This rearrangement joins TRBV21-1 to TRBJ1-6; the listed D gene, TRBD1, was not tested against the DNA. TRBV21-1 is listed as a pseudogene. There are 16 residues in the CDR3. CDR3 residues: CASLPGQALYNSPLHF. The CDR3 bases are TGTGCCAGTCTGCCGGGACAGGCCTTATATAATTCACCCCTCCACTTT.

V and J are TRBV10-3 and TRBJ2-7; no definite D call. The CDR3 runs 12 residues. Trimming cost V 4 bases and J 3 bases, with 7 bases left between them. The germline V gene has CDR1 ENHRY and CDR2 SYGVKD. CDR3 in DNA: TGTGCCATCAGTGCTCCGAACTACGAGCAGTACTTC. Translated: CAISAPNYEQYF.

Here the CDR3 reads CASSSGGAADTQYF. CDR3 DNA: TGTGCCAGCAGCTCAGGGGGGGCTGCAGATACGCAGTATTTT. This sequence joins TRBV7-2 and TRBJ2-3; D is tentatively TRBD1 or TRBD2 (7 bases each). Per germline, CDR1 SGHTA and CDR2 FQGNSA. The CDR3 covers 14 residues. The ends were cut back, 4 bases at V and 4 bases at J, with 12 bases in the middle.

This clone has more than one count but fewer than ten. The chain recombines TRBV7-8 with TRBJ2-1; D not certain. Per the germline V gene, CDR1 is SGHVS and CDR2 is FQNEAQ. Trimming took 4 bases from V and 10 from J, leaving 11 bases between them. The CDR3 is 12 residues long. CDR3 DNA sequence: TGTGCCAGCAGCTACCCCCGTTGGGAGCAGTTCTTC. This codes for CASSYPRWEQFF.

V is TRBV2 and J is TRBJ1-2, with TRBD1 as a possible D gene (5 bases). The CDR3 runs 15 residues. The germline gives CDR1 SNHLY, CDR2 FYNNEI. V gave up 8 bases and J gave up 0 bases, with 16 bases separating them. Here the CDR3 DNA reads TGTGCCAGCTCCCGAAGGGGCGGGTCTAACTATGGCTACACCTTC. Translation: CASSRRGGSNYGYTF.

This clone appeared once. V and J are TRBV27 and TRBJ1-5, with a possible D match to TRBD1 (6 bases). Trimming took off 6 bases at V and 5 bases at J, with 11 bases between the two ends. Germline values: CDR1 MNHEY, CDR2 SMNVEV (reference sequence). The CDR3 runs 13 residues. The DNA of the CDR3 is TGTGCCAGCAGAGAGACAGGAGATCAGCCCCAGCATTTT. This encodes CASRETGDQPQHF.

The chain couples TRBV5-6 to TRBJ2-7; no reliable D call. Trimming left V 0 bases short and J 1 base short, with 8 bases between. From germline, CDR1 is SGHDT and CDR2 YYEEEE. This CDR3 is 14 amino acids long. CDR3 loop: CASSLEGRSYEQYF. The CDR3 nucleotides read TGTGCCAGCAGCTTGGAGGGCAGGTCCTACGAGCAGTACTTC.

This clone occurred once. This chain uses TRBV28 with TRBJ1-2; a weak D match, TRBD1 (5 bases). The V gene lost 4 bases and the J gene lost 6 bases, with 21 bases spanning the gap. From germline, CDR1 is MDHEN and CDR2 SYDVKM. The CDR3 runs to 16 residues. The chain's CDR3 is CASSSGVLQGTHGYTF. As DNA, the CDR3 is TGTGCCAGCAGTTCGGGGGTACTGCAGGGTACCCATGGCTACACCTTC.

The V gene is TRBV6-6, the J gene TRBJ1-1, with D possibly TRBD1 on 5 matching bases. V lost 6 bases and J lost 7, with 12 bases in between. This CDR3 has 12 amino acids. Looked up from germline, CDR1 is MNHNY and CDR2 is SVGAGI (reference sequence). The CDR3 here is CASSKGVGEAFF. The CDR3 DNA follows: TGTGCCAGCAGCAAAGGGGTGGGTGAAGCTTTCTTT.

In DNA form, the CDR3 reads TGTGCCACCACCTCAGACGGGGTTCGGTCGATGGGAATCTATGGCTACACCTTC. It specifies CATTSDGVRSMGIYGYTF. V and J are TRBV15 and TRBJ1-2; D is undetermined. With 7 bases removed from V and 4 bases from J, the gap between germline ends came to 28 bases. The CDR3 spans 18 residues. Per germline, CDR1 LNHNV and CDR2 YYDKDF (reference sequence).

J is TRBJ2-3 and V is TRBV4-2; 7 bases fit TRBD1. Germline V gene lookup returns CDR1 LGHNA and CDR2 YNFKEQ. The CDR3 has 16 residues. V was clipped by 4 bases and J by 0 bases; unmatched bases: 7. Here the CDR3 reads CASSPLGQTSTDTQYF. CDR3 sequence (DNA): TGTGCCAGCAGCCCCCTGGGACAGACTAGCACAGATACGCAGTATTTT.

This clone was counted at least ten times. The chain joins TRBV9 to TRBJ2-3, with TRBD2 as a possible D gene (6 bases). Germline values: CDR1 SGDLS, CDR2 YYNGEE. Between the trimmed V and J ends, which lost 0 bases and 10 bases, there was a span of 18 bases. The CDR3 length is 15 residues. DNA for the CDR3: TGTGCCAGCAGCGTAGATGCGGGAACCTCGGGGGCGCAGTATTTT. The encoded protein is CASSVDAGTSGAQYF.

This chain connects TRBV7-2 to TRBJ1-2, with D hard to call. The CDR3 has 14 amino acids. The germline CDR1 and CDR2 sequences are SGHTA and FQGNSA. Trimming pared 1 base from V and 5 bases from J, leaving 11 bases between. This CDR3 reads CASSLDPGRYGYTF. The CDR3 region has the DNA TGTGCCAGCAGCTTAGATCCAGGAAGGTATGGCTACACCTTC.

This rearrangement joins TRBV19 to TRBJ1-1; TRBD1 is a possible D gene (5 bases). Trimming cost V 6 bases and J 5 bases, with 16 bases left between them. The CDR3 has 14 amino acids. The germline CDR1 and CDR2 sequences are LNHDA and SQIVND (reference sequence). Written as DNA, the CDR3 is TGTGCCAGTAGCTCATTGGGACGGGTTACTGAAGCTTTCTTT. This codes for CASSSLGRVTEAFF.

The chain combines TRBV18 with TRBJ1-1, with unresolved D. This CDR3 is built from 18 residues. The V end lost 3 bases, the J end lost 1 base, and 21 bases lay between the germline ends. Germline lookup yields CDR1 KGHSH and CDR2 LQKENI. The CDR3 region has the DNA TGTGCCAGCTCACCTCCCCAGTCCGGGCCGATAAAGAACACTGAAGCTTTCTTT. Its translation is CASSPPQSGPIKNTEAFF. Drawing the rest from reference TRBV18 and TRBJ1-1, the complete variable domain is NAGVMQNPRHLVRRRGQEARLRCSPMKGHSHVYWYRQLPEEGLKFMVYLQKENIIDESGMPKERFSAEFPKEGPSILRIQQVVRGDSAAYFCASSPPQSGPIKNTEAFFGQGTRLTVV.

The gene calls are TRBV11-1 and TRBJ2-3; 11 bases map to TRBD2. In germline, CDR1 is SGHAT, CDR2 FQDESV (reference sequence). This CDR3 comprises 14 residues. J gave up 6 bases and V 6 bases, and 5 bases lay outside the gene matches. The CDR3 region is CASRLAGAGDTQYF. The CDR3 DNA reads as TGTGCCAGCAGACTAGCGGGGGCAGGGGATACGCAGTATTTT. The entire variable domain, with the rest obtained from reference TRBV11-1 and TRBJ2-3, is as follows: EAEVAQSPRYKITEKSQAVAFWCDPISGHATLYWYRQILGQGPELLVQFQDESVVDDSQLPKDRFSAERLKGVDSTLKIQPAELGDSAMYLCASRLAGAGDTQYFGPGTRLTVL.